The TCR beta chain described here comes from a study of graft-versus-host responses after intestinal transplantation. General study findings and limits: Detection of GvH clones occurred in recipient marrow, and some had their first appearance in ileum or blood. Allograft clonal ratios (graft-versus-host to host-versus-graft) were high in patients who had graft-donor T cell macrochimerism.

Sequencing was performed with immunoSEQ multiplex PCR; in TCRdb, only in-frame clones are kept and a portion is missing. The repertoire consists of more than 85,000 clones, with about 93% occurring once and the leading ten covering less than 0.55%. Worth noting for this clone: Its antigen is not identified.

The CDR3 totals 16 residues. Germline V gives CDR1 MGHRA, CDR2 YSYEKL. The V segment lost 0 bases and the J segment 4 bases; nucleotides outside the gene matches: 7. The sequence was collected from a human donor who received an intestinal transplant. Sample: unstimulated CD8+ T cells sorted from spleen or lymph node cells, taken before intestinal transplant. The chain carries TRBV4-1 and TRBJ2-3; 7 bases agree with TRBD2. CDR3 sequence: CASSQELSAGADTQYF. The CDR3 DNA reads as TGCGCCAGCAGCCAAGAACTCTCCGCGGGAGCAGATACGCAGTATTTT.